These T cell receptor beta chains were read from a single sample in a study of OX40 agonist ivuxolimab in advanced cancers. Only in-frame clones appear in the TCRdb table, and some are missing; sequencing was by immunoSEQ multiplex PCR. Of tens of thousands of clones listed, 70% to 90% are singletons. The input for sequencing was CD4+ or CD8+ T cells sorted from blood, taken in a trial of the OX40 agonist ivuxolimab. All receptors derive from an adult with an advanced solid tumor such as melanoma, head and neck, liver or kidney cancer. The CDR3 runs from the conserved cysteine through the conserved F or W. The order of the fields is V gene, J gene, CDR3 length, clone size, D gene, CDR3 protein, CDR3 DNA. The D gene is left open where the match is weak. Clone size appears in some rows only: once, few, many, or a class for an expanded clone.

>TRBV5-1|TRBJ1-1|14|.|.
CASSLESGVTEAFF
TGCGCCAGCAGCTTGGAGTCAGGGGTAACTGAAGCTTTCTTT
>TRBV5-4|TRBJ2-1|16|.|.
CASSLGGDSSYNEQFF
TGTGCCAGCAGCTTGGGGGGCGATAGCTCCTACAATGAGCAGTTCTTC
>TRBV5-1|TRBJ1-6|14|few|TRBD1
CASSGGQGDSPLHF
TGCGCCAGCAGCGGCGGACAGGGAGATTCACCCCTCCACTTT
>TRBV9|TRBJ1-5|15|once|TRBD1
CASSVGTGEDQPQHF
TGTGCCAGCAGCGTAGGCACAGGGGAGGATCAGCCCCAGCATTTT
>TRBV6-4|TRBJ2-3|15|.|TRBD2
CASSLTSGSTDTQYF
TGTGCCAGCAGTCTTACTAGCGGGAGCACAGATACGCAGTATTTT
>TRBV19|TRBJ2-1|14|.|.
CASSRDGSYNEQFF
TGTGCCAGTAGTAGGGACGGCTCCTACAATGAGCAGTTCTTC
>TRBV7-3|TRBJ2-5|15|.|.
CASSLGTGPQETQYF
TGTGCCAGCAGCTTAGGGACGGGACCGCAAGAGACCCAGTACTTC
>TRBV6-1|TRBJ2-7|14|.|.
CASSEGRRGHEQYF
TGTGCCAGCAGTGAAGGGCGCAGGGGCCACGAGCAGTACTTC
>TRBV4-2|TRBJ1-4|15|.|.
CASSQEDGINEKLFF
TGTGCCAGCAGCCAGGAGGACGGGATTAATGAAAAACTGTTTTTT
>TRBV10-3|TRBJ1-2|16|.|TRBD1
CAISESMTGGGYGYTF
TGTGCCATCAGTGAGTCGATGACAGGGGGCGGGTATGGCTACACCTTC
>TRBV11-2|TRBJ2-5|15|.|.
CASSFGTLYQETQYF
TGTGCCAGCAGCTTTGGGACATTGTACCAAGAGACCCAGTACTTC
>TRBV28|TRBJ1-1|14|.|.
CASSMVIFNTEAFF
TGTGCCAGCAGCATGGTCATCTTTAACACTGAAGCTTTCTTT
>TRBV6-5|TRBJ1-1|14|.|.
CASSSRRGLTEAFF
TGTGCCAGCAGTTCCCGGCGAGGGCTGACTGAAGCTTTCTTT
>TRBV6-5|TRBJ2-7|15|.|TRBD2
CASSTFLAGGSEQYF
TGTGCCAGCAGTACCTTCCTAGCGGGAGGGTCCGAGCAGTACTTC
>TRBV28|TRBJ1-2|17|.|TRBD1
CASSSPGQAGGNYGYTF
TGTGCCAGCAGTTCCCCGGGACAGGCGGGAGGCAACTATGGCTACACCTTC